The text below deals with one T cell receptor beta chain. This clonotype was seen more than once but under ten times. What this receptor recognizes is not known. One base away there is no much larger clone; base qualities are not given. Without any cell sorting, total RNA and DNA were extracted together from about 20-30 mg of bulk tissue using the AllPrep DNA/RNA mini kit. Between late 2015 and early 2016, five patients in China with histopathologically diagnosed primary liver carcinoma had their tumors surgically resected. At the time of sampling, the patients were treatment-naive and had chronic HBV infection. Each tumor was sampled at five spatially separated regions: the tumor centre plus the superior, inferior, left-lateral and right-lateral poles. Histology showed that every tumor sample contained more than 80% viable tumor cells. Pieces of fresh tumor and adjacent tissue were cut in half, with one half kept in RNAlater at -80 degrees C and the other half sent for histology.

A constant-region primer and ProtoScript II reverse transcriptase were used to reverse-transcribe TCRbeta-specific cDNA from 500 ng total RNA. Three nested multiplex PCR rounds, following a slightly modified ARM-PCR procedure, were used to build the TCRbeta libraries. The first two PCR rounds used multiplex TRBV1-TRBV30 forward primers with a Cbeta reverse primer, each for 10 cycles. Sample barcodes and Illumina adapters were added in a final 25-cycle PCR using Deep VentR polymerase. Before sequencing, amplicons of 200-500 bp were purified from gel using a QIAquick gel extraction kit. An Illumina HiSeq 2500 was used to sequence the TCRbeta amplicons with 250-bp paired-end reads. In the original analysis: Reads were quality-trimmed with Trimmomatic v0.33, and paired reads were merged with FLASH v1.2.11 to recover full CDR3 sequences. MiGEC v1.2.1b assigned V, D and J germline segments to the rearranged TCRbeta sequences. Clonotype statistics and Shannon-Wiener diversity indices were computed with VDJtools v1.0.0. Except for diversity analysis, only the 250 most abundant clonotypes of each sample were used in subsequent analyses to reduce sampling bias. The raw public data were reprocessed by TCRdb itself: fastp quality trimming at Q25, MiXCR clonotype calling, in-frame beta chains only. Merged by CDR3 protein, the rows form single entries marked with the most common genes and DNA. The V and J calls were not made by the authors but by TCRdb's processing. This sample comprises approximately 73,000 distinct CDR3 sequences, 60% to 80% of them detected only once. The ten top clones hold approximately 13% of the sample.

This entry comes from a study of tumor-infiltrating lymphocytes in primary liver carcinoma (dated by TCRdb to about 2017). A note on the overall study: Hepatocellular carcinoma (four) or combined HCC and intrahepatic cholangiocarcinoma (one) was present in the five patients, who were three men and two women aged 30 to 69 years. Each sample produced roughly 3.65 to 7.13 million productive TCRbeta reads, and read depth showed no significant difference between tissue types. The study combined TCRbeta repertoire sequencing, expression microarrays and whole-exome sequencing across five regions of each liver tumor, with adjacent normal tissue and blood. Tumors of the five patients were stage T1-T3 N0M0 with maximum diameters of 4.2 to 10 cm. To link TCRbeta repertoire diversity to the local molecular phenotype, the approximately 26 tumor region samples were profiled with Agilent mRNA microarrays. High reproducibility was observed for the technical replicate repertoires, with mean shared-clone rates around 0.9 and correlation coefficients above 0.98. A total of about 35 specimens from 5 patients, comprising approximately 25 tumor regions, 5 adjacent noncancerous liver tissues and 5 peripheral blood samples, were covered by TCRbeta repertoire sequencing.

Measured from the cysteine to the phenylalanine, the CDR3 is 15 residues long. Only the CDR3 part of the read is kept: 45 bases, read in frame from the first base. Trimming removed 5 bases from V and 6 bases from J; the gene matches leave 12 bases unexplained. Sequences DFQATT (CDR1) and SNEGSKA (CDR2) are obtained from the germline V gene (reference sequence). What the study reported, not specific to this receptor: Because the samples were bulk and unsorted, CD4+ and CD8+ T cell repertoires could not be compared. Because only the TCR beta chain was sequenced and unpaired alpha chains were not captured, true repertoire diversity is likely underestimated. Pairs of tumor regions showed greater repertoire overlap (mean roughly 35%) than tumor-adjacent pairs (roughly 17%) or tumor-blood pairs (roughly 15%), which is consistent with antigen-driven expansion. With just a few patients in the study, the authors point out that the findings should be validated in a larger study. The top 250 clones made up a significantly larger repertoire fraction in tumors than in blood (p = 0.039). Only about 7-25% of top clones were found in all five regions of a tumor, suggesting spatial heterogeneity of tumor-infiltrating T cells.

The sample taken for sequencing was liver tumor tissue from sampling region 4. The sample's cell subset or site label is to be understood as: tumor region T4, right-lateral pole. The clonotype originates from a woman aged 60-75 years with primary liver carcinoma and hepatitis B virus infection. The sequence is built from TRBV20-1 and TRBJ1-5; 8 bases in the middle match TRBD1. The CDR3 loop reads CSAESGQGGSQPQHF. The sequenced DNA: TGCAGTGCTGAATCCGGACAGGGTGGTTCTCAGCCCCAGCATTTT.